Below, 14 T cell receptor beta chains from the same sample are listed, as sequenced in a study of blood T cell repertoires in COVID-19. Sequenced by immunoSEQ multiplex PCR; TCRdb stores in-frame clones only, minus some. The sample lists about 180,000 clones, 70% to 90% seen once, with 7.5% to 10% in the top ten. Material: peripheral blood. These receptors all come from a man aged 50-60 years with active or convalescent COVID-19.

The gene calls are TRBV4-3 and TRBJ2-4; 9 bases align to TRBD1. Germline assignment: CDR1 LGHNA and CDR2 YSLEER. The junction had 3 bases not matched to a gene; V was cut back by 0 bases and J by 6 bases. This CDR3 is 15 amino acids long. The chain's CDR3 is CASSQDKQGANIQYF. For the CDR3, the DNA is TGCGCCAGCAGCCAAGATAAACAGGGGGCAAACATTCAGTACTTC.

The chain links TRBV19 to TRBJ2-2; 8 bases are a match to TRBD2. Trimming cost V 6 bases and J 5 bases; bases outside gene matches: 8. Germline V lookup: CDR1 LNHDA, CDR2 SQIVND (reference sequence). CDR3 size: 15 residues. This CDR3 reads CASSTGLEYTGELFF. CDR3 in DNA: TGTGCCAGTAGCACGGGACTAGAATATACCGGGGAGCTGTTTTTT.

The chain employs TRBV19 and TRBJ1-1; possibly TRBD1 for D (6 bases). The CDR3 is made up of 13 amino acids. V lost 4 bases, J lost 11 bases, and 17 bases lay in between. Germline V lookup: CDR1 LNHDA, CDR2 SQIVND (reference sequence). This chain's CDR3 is CASSKGGFQQAFF. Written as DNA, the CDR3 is TGTGCCAGTAGTAAGGGGGGGTTTCAACAGGCTTTCTTT.

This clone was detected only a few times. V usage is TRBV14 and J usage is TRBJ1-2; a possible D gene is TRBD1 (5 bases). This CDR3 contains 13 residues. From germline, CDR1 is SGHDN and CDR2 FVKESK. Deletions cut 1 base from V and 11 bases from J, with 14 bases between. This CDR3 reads CASSQGRRVGYTF. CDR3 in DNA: TGTGCCAGCAGCCAAGGTCGCAGGGTAGGGTACACCTTC.

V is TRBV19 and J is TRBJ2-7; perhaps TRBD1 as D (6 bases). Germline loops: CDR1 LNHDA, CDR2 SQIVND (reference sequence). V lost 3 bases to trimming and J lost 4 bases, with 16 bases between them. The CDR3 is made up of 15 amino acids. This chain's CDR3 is CASSILGQRGYEQYF. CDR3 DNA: TGTGCCAGTAGTATCCTCGGACAGAGGGGGTACGAGCAGTACTTC.

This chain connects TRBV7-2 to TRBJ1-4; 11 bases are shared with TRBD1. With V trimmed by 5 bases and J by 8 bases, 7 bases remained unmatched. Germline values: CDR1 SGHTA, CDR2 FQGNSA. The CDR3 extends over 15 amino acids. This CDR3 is CASSVGQGAGEKLFF. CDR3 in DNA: TGTGCCAGCAGCGTCGGACAGGGGGCAGGGGAAAAACTGTTTTTT. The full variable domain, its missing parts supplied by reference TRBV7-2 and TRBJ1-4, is GAGVSQSPSNKVTEKGKDVELRCDPISGHTALYWYRQSLGQGLEFLIYFQGNSAPDKSGLPSDRFSAERTGGSVSTLTIQRTQQEDSAVYLCASSVGQGAGEKLFFGSGTQLSVL.

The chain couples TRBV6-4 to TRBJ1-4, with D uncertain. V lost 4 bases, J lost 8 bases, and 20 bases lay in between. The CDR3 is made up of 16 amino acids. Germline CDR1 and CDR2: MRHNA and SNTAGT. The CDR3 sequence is CASSGVVGVREEKLFF. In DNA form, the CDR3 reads TGTGCCAGCAGTGGAGTGGTGGGCGTCCGGGAAGAAAAACTGTTTTTT.

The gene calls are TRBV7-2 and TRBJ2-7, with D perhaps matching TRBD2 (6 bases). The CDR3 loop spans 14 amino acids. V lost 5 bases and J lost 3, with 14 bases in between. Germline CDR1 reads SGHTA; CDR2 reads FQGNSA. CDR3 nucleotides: TGTGCCAGCAGCCCCTCTGTGACTAGCTACGAGCAGTACTTC. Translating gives CASSPSVTSYEQYF.

Written as DNA, the CDR3 is TGCGCCAGCAGCCTCGGACAGGGAGATACGCAGTATTTT. Translation gives CASSLGQGDTQYF. The rearrangement uses TRBV5-1 and TRBJ2-3, with TRBD1 matching over 8 bases. Germline V gives CDR1 SGHRS, CDR2 YFSETQ. This CDR3 spans 13 amino acids. The V gene end was trimmed by 4 bases and the J gene end by 5 bases; junction bases not matched to a gene: 3.

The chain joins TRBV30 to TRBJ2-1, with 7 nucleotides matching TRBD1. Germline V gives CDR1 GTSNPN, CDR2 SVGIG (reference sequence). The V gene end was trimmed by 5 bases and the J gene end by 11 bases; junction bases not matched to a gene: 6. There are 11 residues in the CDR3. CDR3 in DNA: TGTGCCTGGGACAGGGTTATGAAGCAGTTCTTC. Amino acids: CAWDRVMKQFF.

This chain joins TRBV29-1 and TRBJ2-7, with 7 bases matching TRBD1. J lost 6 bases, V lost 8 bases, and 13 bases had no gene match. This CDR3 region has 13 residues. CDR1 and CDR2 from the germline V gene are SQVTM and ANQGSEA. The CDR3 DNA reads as TGCAGCATACAGGGACAGACCTCTTCCGAGCAGTACTTC. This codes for CSIQGQTSSEQYF.

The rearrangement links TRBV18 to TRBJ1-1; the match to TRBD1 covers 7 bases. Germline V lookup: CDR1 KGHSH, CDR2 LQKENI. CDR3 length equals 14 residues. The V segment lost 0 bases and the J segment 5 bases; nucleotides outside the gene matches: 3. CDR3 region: CASSPPTGWTEAFF. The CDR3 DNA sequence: TGTGCCAGCTCACCACCGACAGGGTGGACTGAAGCTTTCTTT.

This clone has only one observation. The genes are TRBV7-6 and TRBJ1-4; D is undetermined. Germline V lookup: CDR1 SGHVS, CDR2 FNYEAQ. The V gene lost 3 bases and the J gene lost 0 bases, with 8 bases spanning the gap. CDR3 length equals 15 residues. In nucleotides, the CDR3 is TGTGCCAGCAGCTTTAACTCCGCAACTAATGAAAAACTGTTTTTT. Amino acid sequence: CASSFNSATNEKLFF. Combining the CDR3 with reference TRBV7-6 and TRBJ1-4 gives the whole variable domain GAGVSQSPRYKVTKRGQDVALRCDPISGHVSLYWYRQALGQGPEFLTYFNYEAQQDKSGLPNDRFSAERPEGSISTLTIQRTEQRDSAMYRCASSFNSATNEKLFFGSGTQLSVL.

Written as DNA, the CDR3 is TGTGCCAGCAGCACACTTAGCGGGAGAAATCTTTATGAGCAGTTCTTC. It encodes CASSTLSGRNLYEQFF. The chain carries TRBV7-6 and TRBJ2-1; 9 positions agree with TRBD2. V dropped 5 bases and J dropped 8; count of bases not matched to a gene: 13. The CDR3 covers 16 residues. Germline V gene lookup returns CDR1 SGHVS and CDR2 FNYEAQ.